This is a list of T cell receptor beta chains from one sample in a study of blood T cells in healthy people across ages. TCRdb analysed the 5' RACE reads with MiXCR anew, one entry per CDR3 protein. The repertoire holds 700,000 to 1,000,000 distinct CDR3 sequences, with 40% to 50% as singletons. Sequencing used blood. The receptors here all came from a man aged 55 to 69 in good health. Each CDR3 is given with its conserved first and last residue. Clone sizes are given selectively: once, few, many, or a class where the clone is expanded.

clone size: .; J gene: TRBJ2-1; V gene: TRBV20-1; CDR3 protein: CSAPRRAETNEQFF
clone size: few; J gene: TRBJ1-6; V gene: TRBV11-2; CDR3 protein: CASSLDISFIAQGGDGESPLHF
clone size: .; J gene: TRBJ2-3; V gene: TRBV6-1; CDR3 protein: CASQRDKNTDTQYF
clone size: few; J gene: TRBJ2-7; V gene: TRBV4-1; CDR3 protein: CASSQGPGGLYEQYF
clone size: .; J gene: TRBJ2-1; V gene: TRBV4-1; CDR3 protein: CASSPRHSSYNEQFF
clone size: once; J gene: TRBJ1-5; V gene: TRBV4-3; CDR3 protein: CASSQRAQGGQPQHF
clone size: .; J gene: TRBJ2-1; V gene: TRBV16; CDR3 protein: CASSHTLTDNEQFF
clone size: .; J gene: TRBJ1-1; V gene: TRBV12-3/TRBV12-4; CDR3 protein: CASSFYGDRTEAFF
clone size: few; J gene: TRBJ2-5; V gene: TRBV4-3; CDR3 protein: CASSPVLRGGRYEQYF
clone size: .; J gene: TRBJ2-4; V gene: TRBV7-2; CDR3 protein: CASSLNGLTKNIQYF
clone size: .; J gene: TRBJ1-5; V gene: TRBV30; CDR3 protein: CAWSGWGQPQHF
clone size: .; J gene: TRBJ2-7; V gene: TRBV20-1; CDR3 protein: CSARRWDYEQYF
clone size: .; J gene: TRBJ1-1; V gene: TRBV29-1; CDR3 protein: CSVDPGRTEAFF
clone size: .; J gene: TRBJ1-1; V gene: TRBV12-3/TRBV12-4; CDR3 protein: CASSWAVNTEAFF
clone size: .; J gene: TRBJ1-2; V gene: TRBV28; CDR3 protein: CASSPDLDYTF
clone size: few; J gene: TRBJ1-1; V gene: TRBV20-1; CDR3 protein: CSARDPLGTEVAFF
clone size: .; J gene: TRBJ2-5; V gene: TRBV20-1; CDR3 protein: CSAWDNYNEQYF
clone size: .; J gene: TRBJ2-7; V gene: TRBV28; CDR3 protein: CASTAEGNYEQYF
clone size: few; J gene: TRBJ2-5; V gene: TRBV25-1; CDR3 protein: CASSEYRTSGGETQYF
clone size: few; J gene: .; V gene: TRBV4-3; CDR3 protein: CASSQNAGTRLYNEQYF
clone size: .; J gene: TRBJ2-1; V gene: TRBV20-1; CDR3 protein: CSASPQSGLAGGREQFF
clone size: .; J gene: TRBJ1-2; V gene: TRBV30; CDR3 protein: CAWERGYGYTF
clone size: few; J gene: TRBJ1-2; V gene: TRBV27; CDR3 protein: CASSRTGLFGYTF
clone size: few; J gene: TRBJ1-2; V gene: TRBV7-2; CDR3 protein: CASSLAPQSYGYTF
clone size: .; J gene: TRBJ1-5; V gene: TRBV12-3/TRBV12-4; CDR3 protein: CASSFRTGSNQPQHF
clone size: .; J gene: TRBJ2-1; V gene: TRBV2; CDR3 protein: CASSESPSQAGAPNEQFF
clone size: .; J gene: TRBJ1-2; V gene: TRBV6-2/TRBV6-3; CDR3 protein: CASSTGRPNYGYTF
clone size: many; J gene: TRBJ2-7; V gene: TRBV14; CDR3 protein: CASSQAFGQGAYEQYF
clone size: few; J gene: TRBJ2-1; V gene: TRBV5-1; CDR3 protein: CASSLVLAVGNEQFF
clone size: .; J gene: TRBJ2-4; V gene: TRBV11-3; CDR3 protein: CASANPGAKNIQYF
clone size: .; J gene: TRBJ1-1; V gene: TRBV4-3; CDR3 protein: CASSQGTGLEAFF
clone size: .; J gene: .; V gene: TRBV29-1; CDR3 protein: CGVAGGQGATSGPYEQYF
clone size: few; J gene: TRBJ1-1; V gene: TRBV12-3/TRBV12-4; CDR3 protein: CASSLVLGTAMTNTEAFF
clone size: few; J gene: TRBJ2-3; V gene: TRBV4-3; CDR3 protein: CASSERDLRPQYF
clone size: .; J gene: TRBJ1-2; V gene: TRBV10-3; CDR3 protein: CAISESRQGAGGYTF
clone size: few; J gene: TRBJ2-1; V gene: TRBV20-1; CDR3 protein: CSASPMIEQFF
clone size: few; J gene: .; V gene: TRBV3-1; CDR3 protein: CASSQGLPTRGEQYF
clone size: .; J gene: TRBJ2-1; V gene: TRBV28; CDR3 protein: CASSYSGTGIYNEQFF
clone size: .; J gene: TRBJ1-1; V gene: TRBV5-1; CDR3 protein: CASSSKTGIMNTEAFF